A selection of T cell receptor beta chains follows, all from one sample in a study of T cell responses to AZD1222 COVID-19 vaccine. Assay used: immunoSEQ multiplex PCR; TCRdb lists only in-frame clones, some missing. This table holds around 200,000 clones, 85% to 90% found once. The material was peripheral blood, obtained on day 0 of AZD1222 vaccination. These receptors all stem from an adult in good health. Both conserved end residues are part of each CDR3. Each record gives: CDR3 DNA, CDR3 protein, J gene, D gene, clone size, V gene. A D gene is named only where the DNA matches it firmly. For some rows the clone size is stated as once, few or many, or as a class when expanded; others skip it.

CDR3nt: TGTGCCAGCATCCCGACAGGGGGCAGGGAGACCCAGTACTTC
CDR3aa: CASIPTGGRETQYF
j_gene: TRBJ2-5
d_gene: TRBD1
abundance: NA
v_gene: TRBV6-5

CDR3nt: TGTGCTAGTGGTTTGGGTCTATTAGCGGATCAGCCCCAGCATTTT
CDR3aa: CASGLGLLADQPQHF
j_gene: TRBJ1-5
d_gene: NA
abundance: NA
v_gene: TRBV12-5

CDR3nt: TGTGCCAGCAGTCGGCCGGGACAGGGGAACTATGGCTACACCTTC
CDR3aa: CASSRPGQGNYGYTF
j_gene: TRBJ1-2
d_gene: TRBD1
abundance: NA
v_gene: TRBV6-5

CDR3nt: TGTGCCAGCAGTTGGGGCAGGGGAGGCTACGAGCAGTACTTC
CDR3aa: CASSWGRGGYEQYF
j_gene: TRBJ2-7
d_gene: NA
abundance: NA
v_gene: TRBV6-6

CDR3nt: TGTGCCAGCAGCTCAGGCGGCGGGCCGGAGAATGAGCAGTTCTTC
CDR3aa: CASSSGGGPENEQFF
j_gene: TRBJ2-1
d_gene: NA
abundance: NA
v_gene: TRBV11-2

CDR3nt: TGTGCCAGCAGTGGGACAGTACAAGAGACCCAGTACTTC
CDR3aa: CASSGTVQETQYF
j_gene: TRBJ2-5
d_gene: TRBD1
abundance: NA
v_gene: TRBV12-3/TRBV12-4

CDR3nt: TGTGCCAGCTCACCACGGCGAGGTGAGCAGTTCTTC
CDR3aa: CASSPRRGEQFF
j_gene: TRBJ2-1
d_gene: NA
abundance: NA
v_gene: TRBV18

CDR3nt: TGCAGCCTAGTTGCGGGGACGGAACAAGAGACCCAGTACTTC
CDR3aa: CSLVAGTEQETQYF
j_gene: TRBJ2-5
d_gene: NA
abundance: NA
v_gene: TRBV29-1

CDR3nt: TGCAGTGCTAGTCCACCTAGCGGGATAGGGGATACGCAGTATTTT
CDR3aa: CSASPPSGIGDTQYF
j_gene: TRBJ2-3
d_gene: TRBD2
abundance: NA
v_gene: TRBV20-1

CDR3nt: TGTGCCAGCAGTTGGGGGACAGGGGGAAACACCATATATTTT
CDR3aa: CASSWGTGGNTIYF
j_gene: TRBJ1-3
d_gene: TRBD1
abundance: NA
v_gene: TRBV7-2

CDR3nt: TGTGCCAGCAGTTACTCCGGGCAGTCGAATTCACCCCTCCACTTT
CDR3aa: CASSYSGQSNSPLHF
j_gene: TRBJ1-6
d_gene: NA
abundance: once
v_gene: TRBV6-5

CDR3nt: TGTGCCAGCAGCCAAGATGTCGGCAGTCCTATCGGCTACACCTTC
CDR3aa: CASSQDVGSPIGYTF
j_gene: TRBJ1-2
d_gene: NA
abundance: NA
v_gene: TRBV4-2

CDR3nt: TGCGCCAGCAGCCCGGACACCGCGACCTACGAGCAGTACTTC
CDR3aa: CASSPDTATYEQYF
j_gene: TRBJ2-7
d_gene: NA
abundance: NA
v_gene: TRBV5-1

CDR3nt: TGTGCCAGCAGCTTATATCCCCCCATTGCCTTGGCGGGGTACGAGCAGTACTTC
CDR3aa: CASSLYPPIALAGYEQYF
j_gene: TRBJ2-7
d_gene: NA
abundance: NA
v_gene: TRBV7-9

CDR3nt: TGTGCCACCAGCAGCACAGGACTAAGGCAGACCCAGTACTTC
CDR3aa: CATSSTGLRQTQYF
j_gene: TRBJ2-5
d_gene: NA
abundance: NA
v_gene: TRBV15

CDR3nt: TGTGCTAGTGGTTTGGTGACAGGGAGAAACTATGGCTACACCTTC
CDR3aa: CASGLVTGRNYGYTF
j_gene: TRBJ1-2
d_gene: TRBD1
abundance: NA
v_gene: TRBV12-5

CDR3nt: TGTGCCAGTAGTATCCAGCACCGGGGGGCCTACGAGCAGTACTTC
CDR3aa: CASSIQHRGAYEQYF
j_gene: TRBJ2-7
d_gene: TRBD2
abundance: NA
v_gene: TRBV19

CDR3nt: TGCGCCAGCAGTGAGTCGCTAAGCAGGAACACTGAAGCTTTCTTT
CDR3aa: CASSESLSRNTEAFF
j_gene: TRBJ1-1
d_gene: NA
abundance: NA
v_gene: TRBV10-1

CDR3nt: TGTGCCAGCAGCGAGGAGACAGGGAGGAGCACTGAAGCTTTCTTT
CDR3aa: CASSEETGRSTEAFF
j_gene: TRBJ1-1
d_gene: TRBD1
abundance: NA
v_gene: TRBV6-4

CDR3nt: TGTGCCAGCAGGGGGGCACAGGGAAAGAACACTGAAGCTTTCTTT
CDR3aa: CASRGAQGKNTEAFF
j_gene: TRBJ1-1
d_gene: NA
abundance: NA
v_gene: TRBV28

CDR3nt: TGTGCCAGCAGCTTATCGAGGGCTCAGAACACCGGGGAGCTGTTTTTT
CDR3aa: CASSLSRAQNTGELFF
j_gene: TRBJ2-2
d_gene: NA
abundance: NA
v_gene: TRBV7-3

CDR3nt: TGTGCCATAGGGACACTAAACTACGAGCAGTACTTC
CDR3aa: CAIGTLNYEQYF
j_gene: TRBJ2-7
d_gene: NA
abundance: NA
v_gene: TRBV24-1

CDR3nt: TGTGCCAGCAGCCAAGGGGGTGGGGGCCGGACTGGAAACACCATATATTTT
CDR3aa: CASSQGGGGRTGNTIYF
j_gene: TRBJ1-3
d_gene: NA
abundance: NA
v_gene: TRBV4-2

CDR3nt: TGTGCCAGCAGTGAAGCGCGTAACAGCTTGGCCTACGAGCAGTACTTC
CDR3aa: CASSEARNSLAYEQYF
j_gene: TRBJ2-7
d_gene: NA
abundance: NA
v_gene: TRBV6-1

CDR3nt: TGTGCCAGCACCCAGGGGGGGGAAAAACTGTTTTTT
CDR3aa: CASTQGGEKLFF
j_gene: TRBJ1-4
d_gene: TRBD1
abundance: NA
v_gene: TRBV12-3/TRBV12-4

CDR3nt: TGTGCCAGCAGCTTGGGACAGGATCGCGACGAGCAGTACTTC
CDR3aa: CASSLGQDRDEQYF
j_gene: TRBJ2-7
d_gene: NA
abundance: NA
v_gene: TRBV5-4

CDR3nt: TGTGCCAGCACCCCCTCAACCTTC
CDR3aa: CASTPSTF
j_gene: TRBJ1-2
d_gene: NA
abundance: NA
v_gene: TRBV2

CDR3nt: TGTGCCAGTAGTATACCCCCCACTGAGTATAGCAATCAGCCCCAGCATTTT
CDR3aa: CASSIPPTEYSNQPQHF
j_gene: TRBJ1-5
d_gene: NA
abundance: NA
v_gene: TRBV19

CDR3nt: TGTGCCTGGAGTGTACGGGGGGGCAGTCAGCCCCAGCATTTT
CDR3aa: CAWSVRGGSQPQHF
j_gene: TRBJ1-5
d_gene: NA
abundance: NA
v_gene: TRBV30

CDR3nt: TGTGCCAGCAGCCCACCAAGCGGGGCCGACGAGCAGTACTTC
CDR3aa: CASSPPSGADEQYF
j_gene: TRBJ2-7
d_gene: TRBD2
abundance: NA
v_gene: TRBV5-5

CDR3nt: TGTGCCAGCAGACCAAGCTGGAGAGGGACCTACGAGCAGTACTTC
CDR3aa: CASRPSWRGTYEQYF
j_gene: TRBJ2-7
d_gene: NA
abundance: few
v_gene: TRBV6-5

CDR3nt: TGTGCCAGCAGGTCGACAGGGCCCGGAAAGACCCAGTACTTC
CDR3aa: CASRSTGPGKTQYF
j_gene: TRBJ2-5
d_gene: TRBD1
abundance: NA
v_gene: TRBV6-5

CDR3nt: TGCGCCAGCAGCCAAGAATCCCAGGGTGGTAATTCACCCCTCCACTTT
CDR3aa: CASSQESQGGNSPLHF
j_gene: TRBJ1-6
d_gene: NA
abundance: NA
v_gene: TRBV4-1

CDR3nt: TGTGCCAGCAGCGTAGGGACAGGGAAAGAGACCCAGTACTTC
CDR3aa: CASSVGTGKETQYF
j_gene: TRBJ2-5
d_gene: TRBD1
abundance: once
v_gene: TRBV9

CDR3nt: TGTGGCAGCAGCTTAGTCTATGGGACAGGGACTGAAGCTTTCTTT
CDR3aa: CGSSLVYGTGTEAFF
j_gene: TRBJ1-1
d_gene: TRBD1
abundance: NA
v_gene: TRBV7-2

CDR3nt: TGTGCCAGCAGCACAAGACAGGGACCCTCCTACGAGCAGTACTTC
CDR3aa: CASSTRQGPSYEQYF
j_gene: TRBJ2-7
d_gene: TRBD1
abundance: NA
v_gene: TRBV5-8

CDR3nt: TGTGCCAGCAGCTTAAGGGGCTCCTACAATGAGCAGTTCTTC
CDR3aa: CASSLRGSYNEQFF
j_gene: TRBJ2-1
d_gene: NA
abundance: NA
v_gene: TRBV7-3

CDR3nt: TGTGCCAGCAGCCTGGACGGTCCAGATACGCAGTATTTT
CDR3aa: CASSLDGPDTQYF
j_gene: TRBJ2-3
d_gene: NA
abundance: NA
v_gene: TRBV28

CDR3nt: TGTGCCACCAGTGACCGCTACGAGCAGTACTTC
CDR3aa: CATSDRYEQYF
j_gene: TRBJ2-7
d_gene: NA
abundance: once
v_gene: TRBV24-1

CDR3nt: TGCGCCAGCAGCTTGGATGGACAGGGACCTCACGAGCAGTACTTC
CDR3aa: CASSLDGQGPHEQYF
j_gene: TRBJ2-7
d_gene: TRBD1
abundance: NA
v_gene: TRBV5-1

CDR3nt: TGTGCCAGCAGTGATTTAGATGGTCCTAATGAAAAACTGTTTTTT
CDR3aa: CASSDLDGPNEKLFF
j_gene: TRBJ1-4
d_gene: NA
abundance: few
v_gene: TRBV27

CDR3nt: TGTGCCAGCAGCCACCACACCGGGCCCACCTCAACTAATGAAAAACTGTTTTTT
CDR3aa: CASSHHTGPTSTNEKLFF
j_gene: TRBJ1-4
d_gene: NA
abundance: once
v_gene: TRBV3-1/TRBV3-2

CDR3nt: TGCGCCACTTGCCGGGGGCCCCAGCATTTT
CDR3aa: CATCRGPQHF
j_gene: TRBJ1-5
d_gene: NA
abundance: NA
v_gene: TRBV6-5

CDR3nt: TGTGCCAGCTCACCACAGACAGCTTATAGCAATCAGCCCCAGCATTTT
CDR3aa: CASSPQTAYSNQPQHF
j_gene: TRBJ1-5
d_gene: NA
abundance: few
v_gene: TRBV18

CDR3nt: TGTGCCAGCAGTTACTCGACAGGCACAGATACGCAGTATTTT
CDR3aa: CASSYSTGTDTQYF
j_gene: TRBJ2-3
d_gene: NA
abundance: NA
v_gene: TRBV6-5

CDR3nt: TGTGCCAGCAGCCTCGGAGGACAGGGGCCATTCAATCAGCCCCAGCATTTT
CDR3aa: CASSLGGQGPFNQPQHF
j_gene: TRBJ1-5
d_gene: TRBD1
abundance: NA
v_gene: TRBV3-1/TRBV3-2

CDR3nt: TGTGCCACCAGCAGAGAGCCAGGGCAAGAGACCCAGTACTTC
CDR3aa: CATSREPGQETQYF
j_gene: TRBJ2-5
d_gene: NA
abundance: NA
v_gene: TRBV15

CDR3nt: TGTGCCAGTCTGACTAGCGGGAGGGGAGCCTACAATGAGCAGTTCTTC
CDR3aa: CASLTSGRGAYNEQFF
j_gene: TRBJ2-1
d_gene: TRBD2
abundance: NA
v_gene: TRBV27

CDR3nt: TGTGCCAGCAGCCCCATAGCGGGGGGGCCCCCCAAAAACATTCAGTACTTC
CDR3aa: CASSPIAGGPPKNIQYF
j_gene: TRBJ2-4
d_gene: TRBD2
abundance: NA
v_gene: TRBV3-1/TRBV3-2

CDR3nt: TGTGCCAGCAGTGGGACCGCCGCCACTGAAGCTTTCTTT
CDR3aa: CASSGTAATEAFF
j_gene: TRBJ1-1
d_gene: NA
abundance: NA
v_gene: TRBV3-1/TRBV3-2

CDR3nt: TGTGCCACCAGCAGAGGGGGGACTTTTGGGGCCAACGTCCTGACTTTC
CDR3aa: CATSRGGTFGANVLTF
j_gene: TRBJ2-6
d_gene: NA
abundance: NA
v_gene: TRBV15

CDR3nt: TGTGCCGTTGAGGACCAGGGGGGGACCCAGTACTTC
CDR3aa: CAVEDQGGTQYF
j_gene: TRBJ2-5
d_gene: NA
abundance: NA
v_gene: TRBV30

CDR3nt: TGTGCCAGCAGCTTATGGTGGCCCCAGCATTTT
CDR3aa: CASSLWWPQHF
j_gene: TRBJ1-5
d_gene: NA
abundance: NA
v_gene: TRBV7-3

CDR3nt: TGTGCCACCAGTGACTCGACAGCACCCTCCTACGAGCAGTACTTC
CDR3aa: CATSDSTAPSYEQYF
j_gene: TRBJ2-7
d_gene: NA
abundance: NA
v_gene: TRBV24-1

CDR3nt: TGTGCCAGCTCCTTAGGCTACGAGCAGTACTTC
CDR3aa: CASSLGYEQYF
j_gene: TRBJ2-7
d_gene: NA
abundance: NA
v_gene: TRBV12-3/TRBV12-4

CDR3nt: TGCGCCAGCAGTTCAACGTGGGGAGACGAGCAGTACTTC
CDR3aa: CASSSTWGDEQYF
j_gene: TRBJ2-7
d_gene: NA
abundance: once
v_gene: TRBV5-1

CDR3nt: TGTGCCAGCAGCCTTGGGGGGGAGAGCCCCAATGAGCAGTTCTTC
CDR3aa: CASSLGGESPNEQFF
j_gene: TRBJ2-1
d_gene: TRBD2
abundance: NA
v_gene: TRBV7-3

CDR3nt: TGTGCCAGCAGCCGGAAAGTGGACACCGGGGAGCTGTTTTTT
CDR3aa: CASSRKVDTGELFF
j_gene: TRBJ2-2
d_gene: NA
abundance: once
v_gene: TRBV3-1/TRBV3-2

CDR3nt: TGTGCCAGTACCAACCGTTTAGGGACGGCCGCGTATGGCTACACCTTC
CDR3aa: CASTNRLGTAAYGYTF
j_gene: TRBJ1-2
d_gene: NA
abundance: NA
v_gene: TRBV19

CDR3nt: TGTGCTAGTGGTTTGGAAGTAGGGGCAGAAGCTTTCTTT
CDR3aa: CASGLEVGAEAFF
j_gene: TRBJ1-1
d_gene: NA
abundance: few
v_gene: TRBV12-5